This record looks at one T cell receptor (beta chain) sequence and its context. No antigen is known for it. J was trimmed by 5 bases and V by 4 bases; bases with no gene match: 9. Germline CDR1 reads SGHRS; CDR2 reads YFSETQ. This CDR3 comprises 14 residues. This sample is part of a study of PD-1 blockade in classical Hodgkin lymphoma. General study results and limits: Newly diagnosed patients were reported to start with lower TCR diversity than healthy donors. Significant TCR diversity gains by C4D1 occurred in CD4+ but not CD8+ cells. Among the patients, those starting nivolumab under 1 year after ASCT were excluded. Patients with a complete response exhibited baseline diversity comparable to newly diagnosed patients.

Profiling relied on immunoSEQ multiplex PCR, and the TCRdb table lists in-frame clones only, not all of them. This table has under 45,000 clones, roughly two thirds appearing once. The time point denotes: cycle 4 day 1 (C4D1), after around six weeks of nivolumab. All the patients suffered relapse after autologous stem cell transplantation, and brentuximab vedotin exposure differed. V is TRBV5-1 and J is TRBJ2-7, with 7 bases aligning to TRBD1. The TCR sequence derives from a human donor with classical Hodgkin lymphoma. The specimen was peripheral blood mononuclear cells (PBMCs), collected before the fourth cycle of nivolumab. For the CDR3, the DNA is TGCGCCAGCAGCGCAACAGGGGACGGGCACGAGCAGTACTTC. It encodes CASSATGDGHEQYF.